The rows below give T cell receptor beta chains drawn from one sample of a study of control samples from healthy donors and cancer patients. Only in-frame clones appear in the TCRdb table, and some are missing; sequencing was by immunoSEQ multiplex PCR. The table shows some 130,000 clones, with more than 85% occurring only once. Sequencing input: PBMCs. Receptor source: a man in his forties or fifties with head and neck cancer. The conserved cysteine and the conserved F or W are not part of the CDR3 here. A D gene is named only where the DNA matches it firmly.

V gene,CDR3 length,D gene,CDR3 protein
TRBV7-6,14,-,ASSLVLGGSGNTIY
TRBV19,12,-,ASSTVRVNTEAF
TRBV7-6,13,TRBD2,ASSPPGGRLGEQY
TRBV11-2,14,-,ASSLLSRQFTGELF
TRBV30,10,TRBD2,AWDAGGETQY
TRBV7-3,14,TRBD1,ASSGTGGAGANVLT
TRBV11-2,12,-,ASSLRAQTTEAF
TRBV2,12,-,ASRVDIRPGELF
TRBV15,12,-,ATSSLGLPYGYT
TRBV5-1,14,TRBD2,ASSSQREGGQETQY
TRBV6-6,11,-,ASSYSSESPLH
TRBV2,12,-,ASSRWGVGTEAF
TRBV7-8,12,-,ASSLDGGYSPLH
TRBV6-5,13,TRBD2,ASRGGLAVPGELF
TRBV7-8,12,TRBD1,ASSFGQGATEAF
TRBV6-6,11,-,ASNRARGYEQY
TRBV4-2,15,-,ASSRDRGTQSRDEQF
TRBV7-9,14,-,ASSLGQPNSGNTIY
TRBV7-9,12,-,ASSFAGSIETQY
TRBV6-6,11,-,ASSTRDNYEQY
TRBV15,14,TRBD1,ATSWTGTALGLEQF
TRBV19,13,-,ASSNMYRDSYEQY
TRBV29-1,12,TRBD1,SVVDRVSNYGYT
TRBV29-1,11,TRBD1,SGETGAACRRY